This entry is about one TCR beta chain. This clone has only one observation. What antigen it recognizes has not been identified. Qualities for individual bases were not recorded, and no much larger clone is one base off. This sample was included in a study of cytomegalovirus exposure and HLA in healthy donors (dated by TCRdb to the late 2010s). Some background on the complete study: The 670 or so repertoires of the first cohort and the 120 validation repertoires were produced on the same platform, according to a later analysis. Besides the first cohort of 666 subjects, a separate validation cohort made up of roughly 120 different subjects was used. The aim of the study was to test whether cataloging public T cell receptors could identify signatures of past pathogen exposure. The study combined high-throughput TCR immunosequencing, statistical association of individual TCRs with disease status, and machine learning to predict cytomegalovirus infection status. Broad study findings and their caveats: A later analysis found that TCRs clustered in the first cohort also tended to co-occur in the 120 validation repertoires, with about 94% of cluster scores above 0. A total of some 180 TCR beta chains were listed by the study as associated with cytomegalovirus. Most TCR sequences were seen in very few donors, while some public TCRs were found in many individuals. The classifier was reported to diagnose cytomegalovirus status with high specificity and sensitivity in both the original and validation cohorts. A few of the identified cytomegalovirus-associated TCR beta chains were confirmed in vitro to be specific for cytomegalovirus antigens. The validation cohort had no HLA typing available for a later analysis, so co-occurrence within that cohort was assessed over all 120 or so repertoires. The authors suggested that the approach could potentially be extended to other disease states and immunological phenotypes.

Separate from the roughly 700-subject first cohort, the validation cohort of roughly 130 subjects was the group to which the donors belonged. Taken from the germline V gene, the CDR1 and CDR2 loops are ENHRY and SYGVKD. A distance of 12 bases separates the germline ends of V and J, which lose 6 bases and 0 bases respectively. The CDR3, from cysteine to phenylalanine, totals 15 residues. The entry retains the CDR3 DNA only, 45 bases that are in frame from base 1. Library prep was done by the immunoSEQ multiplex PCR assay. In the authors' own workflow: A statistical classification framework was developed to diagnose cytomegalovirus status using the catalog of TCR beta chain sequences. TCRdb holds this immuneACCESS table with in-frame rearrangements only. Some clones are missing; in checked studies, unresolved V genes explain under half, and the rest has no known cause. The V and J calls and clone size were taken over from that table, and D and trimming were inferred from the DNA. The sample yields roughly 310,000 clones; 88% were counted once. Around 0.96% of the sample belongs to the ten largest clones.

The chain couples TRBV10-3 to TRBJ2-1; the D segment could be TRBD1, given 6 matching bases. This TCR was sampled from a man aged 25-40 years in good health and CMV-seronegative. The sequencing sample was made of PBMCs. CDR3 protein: CAISATGSSYNEQFF. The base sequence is TGTGCCATCAGCGCTACAGGGAGCTCCTACAATGAGCAGTTCTTC.